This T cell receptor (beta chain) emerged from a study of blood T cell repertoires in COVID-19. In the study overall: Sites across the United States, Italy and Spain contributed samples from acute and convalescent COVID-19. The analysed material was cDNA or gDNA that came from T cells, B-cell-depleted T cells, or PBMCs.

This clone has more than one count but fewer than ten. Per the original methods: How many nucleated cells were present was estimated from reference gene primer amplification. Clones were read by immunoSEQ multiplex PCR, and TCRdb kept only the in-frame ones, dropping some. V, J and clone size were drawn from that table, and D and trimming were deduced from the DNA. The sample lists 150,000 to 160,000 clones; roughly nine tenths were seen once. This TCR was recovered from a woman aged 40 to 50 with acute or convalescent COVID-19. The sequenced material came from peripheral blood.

For the CDR3, the DNA is TGTGCCAGCAGTCGCACACTAGCGGGAGGGCGGCAGTTCTTC. It specifies CASSRTLAGGRQFF. The gene calls are TRBV2 and TRBJ2-1; 13 nucleotides align to TRBD2. J was trimmed by 12 bases and V by 5 bases; bases with no gene match: 7. The germline gives CDR1 SNHLY, CDR2 FYNNEI. The CDR3 length is 14 residues.